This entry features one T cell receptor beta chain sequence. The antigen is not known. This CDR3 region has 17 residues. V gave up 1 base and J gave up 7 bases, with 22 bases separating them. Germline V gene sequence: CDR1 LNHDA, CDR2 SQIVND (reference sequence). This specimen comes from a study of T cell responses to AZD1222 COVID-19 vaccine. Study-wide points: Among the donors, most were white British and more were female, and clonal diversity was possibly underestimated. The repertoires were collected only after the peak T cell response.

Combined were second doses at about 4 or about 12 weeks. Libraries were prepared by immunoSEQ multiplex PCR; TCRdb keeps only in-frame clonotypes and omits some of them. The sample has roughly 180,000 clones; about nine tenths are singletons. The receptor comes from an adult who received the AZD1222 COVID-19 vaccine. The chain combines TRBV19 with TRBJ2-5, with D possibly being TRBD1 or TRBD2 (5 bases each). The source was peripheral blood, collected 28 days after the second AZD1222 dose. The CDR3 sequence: CASSIGTPGPVYGTQYF. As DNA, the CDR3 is TGTGCCAGTAGTATAGGCACCCCGGGACCAGTTTATGGGACCCAGTACTTC.